The rows below give T cell receptor beta chains drawn from one sample of a study of CD8+CD57+ T cells in acquired aplastic anemia. TCRdb reprocessed the reads with MiXCR, giving one entry per CDR3 protein. The table lists fewer than 300,000 distinct CDR3 sequences, 70% to 85% of them singletons. The sample taken for sequencing was sorted CD4+, CD8+, or CD8+CD57+ T cells (not recorded which) from PBMCs. All receptors come from a human donor with aplastic anemia. Each CDR3 is given with its conserved first and last residue. A D gene is named only where the DNA matches it firmly. Part of the rows lack a size; the others show once, few, many or a class for expanded clones.

CDR3 DNA | CDR3 protein | V gene | D gene | J gene | clone size
TGTGCCAGCAGTTACGGAGAAAACACCGGGGAGCTGTTTTTT | CASSYGENTGELFF | TRBV28 | . | TRBJ2-2 | .
TGTGCCAGCAGCCTACATGGGACCTGGGGAGAGACCGCGTTCTTT | CASSLHGTWGETAFF | TRBV7-3 | . | TRBJ1-1 | .
TGCGCCAGCAGCCAAGATCGGGGGCCGGGCCCCCTCCACTTT | CASSQDRGPGPLHF | TRBV4-1 | . | TRBJ1-6 | many
TGTGCCAGTACCGGGACAGAGAGTTCACCCCTCCACTTT | CASTGTESSPLHF | TRBV2 | TRBD1 | TRBJ1-6 | .
TGCAGCGTGGCTCGGGACAGGGGTACCGAGCAGTACTTC | CSVARDRGTEQYF | TRBV29-1 | TRBD1 | TRBJ2-7 | .
TGTGCCAGCAGCTTGGCGGGAGGGAGCTCCTACAATGAGCAGTTCTTC | CASSLAGGSSYNEQFF | TRBV5-6 | TRBD2 | TRBJ2-1 | .
TGTGCCAGCAGCTTGGAGAGGGGCGGCAAGACCCAGTACTTC | CASSLERGGKTQYF | TRBV5-6 | . | TRBJ2-5 | .
TGTAGCACTAGTATCGCTAGCGGCGCCTACAATGAGCAGTTCTTC | CSTSIASGAYNEQFF | TRBV19 | TRBD2 | TRBJ2-1 | .
TGTGCCAGCAGCTTACCCCGGACAGGAGCTCTGGAAGCATTC | CASSLPRTGALEAF | TRBV7-9 | TRBD1 | TRBJ2-5 | .
TGCGCCAGCAGCTCACGGGAGAGGCGCTTGGACTATGGCTACACCTTC | CASSSRERRLDYGYTF | TRBV11-1 | . | TRBJ1-2 | once
TGTGCCAGCAGCTTGGGGACAGGGGGCGCCAGAACTGAAGCTTTCTTT | CASSLGTGGARTEAFF | TRBV11-1 | TRBD1 | TRBJ1-1 | .
TGCGCCAGCAGCTTGGAACCCACAAGCAGGCAGTATTTT | CASSLEPTSRQYF | TRBV5-1 | . | TRBJ2-3 | .
TGTGCCAGCAGCTCCCTAGCGGGAGGGCGCAATGAGCAGTTCTTC | CASSSLAGGRNEQFF | TRBV24-1 | TRBD2 | TRBJ2-1 | few
TGTGCCAGCAGCTTTAATCCAGGAGGGACAGCCCTTCCCTTT | CASSFNPGGTALPF | TRBV7-9 | TRBD1 | TRBJ1-6 | .
TGTGCCAGCAGCTTTGTTAGAAGCGGGGGGAGCGATGAGTACTTC | CASSFVRSGGSDEYF | TRBV7-9 | TRBD2 | TRBJ2-7 | once
TGTGCCAGCACCCTATCAGGGGGCGGCCCAGAGGCAAACGTCCTGACTTTC | CASTLSGGGPEANVLTF | TRBV7-3 | TRBD1 | TRBJ2-6 | .
TGTGCCAGCAGCCTCTGGGTTCGTCGGGCCAGGGACATCCTGACTTTC | CASSLWVRRARDILTF | TRBV9 | . | TRBJ2-6 | .
TGTGCCAGCAGCCTAGCGGGAGGTCACAATGAGCAGTTCTTC | CASSLAGGHNEQFF | TRBV11-3 | TRBD2 | TRBJ2-1 | .
TGCAGCGTTTTGTTCTCTGGAAACACCATATATTTT | CSVLFSGNTIYF | TRBV29-1 | . | TRBJ1-3 | .
TGTGCCAGCAGGCCGGGACAGTCCTACGAGCAGTACTTC | CASRPGQSYEQYF | TRBV25-1 | TRBD1 | TRBJ2-7 | few
TGTGCCATTCGTGGGGGGGCGGGCACCCAGTACTTCACCTTC | CAIRGGAGTQYFTF | TRBV7-7 | . | TRBJ1-2 | once
TGTGCCAGCAGCGTAGGGTCAGGTACGCAGTATTCTCAGTATTTT | CASSVGSGTQYSQYF | TRBV9 | . | TRBJ2-3 | .
TGTGCCAGCACCCTCGGGAGCGTACCTTCGCAGTATTTT | CASTLGSVPSQYF | TRBV7-6 | . | TRBJ2-3 | .
TGTGCCAGCAGCTTAGATCTGACCGGGACAACTGTAGCTTTCTTT | CASSLDLTGTTVAFF | TRBV7-2 | . | TRBJ1-1 | .
TGTGCCACCAGCAGAGGGGCAGTCCACGAGACCCAGTATTTT | CATSRGAVHETQYF | TRBV15 | . | TRBJ2-3 | .
TGTGCCAGCAGCTTAAGGGCGGGGAGTCCCGGGGAGCTGTTTTTT | CASSLRAGSPGELFF | TRBV7-8 | . | TRBJ2-2 | .